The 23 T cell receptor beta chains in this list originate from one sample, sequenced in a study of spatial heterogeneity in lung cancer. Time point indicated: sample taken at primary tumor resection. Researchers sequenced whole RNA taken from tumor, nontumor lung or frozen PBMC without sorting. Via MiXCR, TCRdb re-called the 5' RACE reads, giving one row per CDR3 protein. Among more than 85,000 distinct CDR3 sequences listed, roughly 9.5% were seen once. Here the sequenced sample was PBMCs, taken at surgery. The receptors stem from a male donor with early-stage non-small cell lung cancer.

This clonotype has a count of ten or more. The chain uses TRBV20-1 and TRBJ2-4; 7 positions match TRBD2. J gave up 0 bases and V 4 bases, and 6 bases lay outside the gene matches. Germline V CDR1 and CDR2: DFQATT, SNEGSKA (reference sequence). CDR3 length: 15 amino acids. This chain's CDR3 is CSATRLAVAKNIQYF. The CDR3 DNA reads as TGCAGTGCTACTCGGCTAGCGGTAGCCAAAAACATTCAGTACTTC.

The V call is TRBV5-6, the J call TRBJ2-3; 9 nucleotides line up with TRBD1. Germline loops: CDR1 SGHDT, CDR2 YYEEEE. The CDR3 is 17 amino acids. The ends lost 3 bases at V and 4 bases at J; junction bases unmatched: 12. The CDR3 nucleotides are TGTGCCAGCAGCTCCGCGACAGGGGGAGGGAGAGCAGATACGCAGTATTTT. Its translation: CASSSATGGGRADTQYF.

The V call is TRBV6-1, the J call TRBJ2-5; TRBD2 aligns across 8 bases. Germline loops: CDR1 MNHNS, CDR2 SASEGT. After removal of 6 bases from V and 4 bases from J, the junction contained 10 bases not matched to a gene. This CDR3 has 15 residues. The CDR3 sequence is CASSADDSGGETQYF. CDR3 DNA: TGTGCCAGCAGCGCAGATGACAGCGGGGGAGAGACCCAGTACTTC.

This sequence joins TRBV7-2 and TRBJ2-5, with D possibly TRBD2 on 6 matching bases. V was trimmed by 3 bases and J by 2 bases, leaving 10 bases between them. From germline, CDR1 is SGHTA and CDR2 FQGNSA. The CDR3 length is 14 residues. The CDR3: CASSFQSGQETQYF. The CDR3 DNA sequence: TGTGCCAGCAGCTTCCAGAGCGGGCAAGAGACCCAGTACTTC.

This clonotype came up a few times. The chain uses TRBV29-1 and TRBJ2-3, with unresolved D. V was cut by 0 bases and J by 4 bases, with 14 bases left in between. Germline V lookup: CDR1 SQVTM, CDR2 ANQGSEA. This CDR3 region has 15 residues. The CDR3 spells CSVEDSLSWSDTQYF. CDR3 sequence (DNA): TGCAGCGTTGAAGATTCCCTAAGCTGGTCAGATACGCAGTATTTT.

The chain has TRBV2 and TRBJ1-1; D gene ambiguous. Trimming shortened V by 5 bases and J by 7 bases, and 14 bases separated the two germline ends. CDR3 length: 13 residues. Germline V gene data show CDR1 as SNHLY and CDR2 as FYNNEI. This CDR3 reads CASSFGEIFEAFF. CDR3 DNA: TGTGCCAGCAGTTTTGGGGAAATATTTGAAGCTTTCTTT.

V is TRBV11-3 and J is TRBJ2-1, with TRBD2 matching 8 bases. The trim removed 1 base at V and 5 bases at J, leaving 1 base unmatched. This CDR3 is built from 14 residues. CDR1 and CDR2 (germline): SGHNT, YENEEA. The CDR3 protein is CASSLAGGHNEQFF. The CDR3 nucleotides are TGTGCCAGCAGCTTAGCGGGAGGGCACAATGAGCAGTTCTTC.

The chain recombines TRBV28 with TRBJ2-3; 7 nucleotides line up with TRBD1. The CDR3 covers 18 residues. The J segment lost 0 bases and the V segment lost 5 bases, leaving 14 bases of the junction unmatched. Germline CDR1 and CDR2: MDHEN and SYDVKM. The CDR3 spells CASSVLTGTDSSTDTQYF. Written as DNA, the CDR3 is TGTGCCAGCAGTGTTTTGACCGGGACAGATAGTAGCACAGATACGCAGTATTTT.

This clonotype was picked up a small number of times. CDR3 DNA sequence: TGTGCCAGTAGTTCCCAACTAGCGGGAAATTACAATGAGCAGTTCTTC. The encoded protein is CASSSQLAGNYNEQFF. This chain connects TRBV19 to TRBJ2-1; 10 bases match TRBD2. In germline, CDR1 is LNHDA, CDR2 SQIVND (reference sequence). J was trimmed by 4 bases and V by 5 bases; bases with no gene match: 8. The CDR3 is 16 amino acids.

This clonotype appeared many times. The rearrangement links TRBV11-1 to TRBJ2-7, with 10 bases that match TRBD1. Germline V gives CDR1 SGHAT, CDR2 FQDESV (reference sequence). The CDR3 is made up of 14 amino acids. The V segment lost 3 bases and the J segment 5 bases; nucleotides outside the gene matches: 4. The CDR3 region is CASSFRDRGNEQYF. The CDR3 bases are TGTGCCAGCAGCTTCAGGGACAGGGGAAACGAGCAGTACTTC.

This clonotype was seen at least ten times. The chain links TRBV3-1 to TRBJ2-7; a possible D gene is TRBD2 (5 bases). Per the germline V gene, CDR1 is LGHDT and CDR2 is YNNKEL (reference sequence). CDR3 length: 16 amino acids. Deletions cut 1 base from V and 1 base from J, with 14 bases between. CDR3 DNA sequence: TGTGCCAGCAGCCAAGGACGGACTTGGATGTCCTACGAGCAGTACTTC. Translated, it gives CASSQGRTWMSYEQYF.

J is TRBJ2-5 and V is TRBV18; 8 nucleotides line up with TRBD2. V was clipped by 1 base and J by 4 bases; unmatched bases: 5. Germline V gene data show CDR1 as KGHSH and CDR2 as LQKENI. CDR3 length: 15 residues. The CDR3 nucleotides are TGTGCCAGCTCACCACTAGCGGGAACCATAGAGACCCAGTACTTC. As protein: CASSPLAGTIETQYF.

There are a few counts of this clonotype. CDR3 DNA sequence: TGCGCCAGCAGCACTGGACCATCCTACGAGCAGTACTTC. This translates into CASSTGPSYEQYF. The chain combines TRBV5-1 with TRBJ2-7; no clear D. The CDR3 is made up of 13 amino acids. The V and J ends lost 4 bases and 1 base respectively, with 9 bases between them. CDR1 is SGHRS, CDR2 YFSETQ, per germline.

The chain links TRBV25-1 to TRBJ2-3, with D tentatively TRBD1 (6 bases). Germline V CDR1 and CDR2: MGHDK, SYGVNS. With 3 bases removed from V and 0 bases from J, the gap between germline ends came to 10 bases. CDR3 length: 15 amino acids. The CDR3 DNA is TGTGCCAGCAGTGAGGTGAGGGGGAGCACAGATACGCAGTATTTT. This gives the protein CASSEVRGSTDTQYF.

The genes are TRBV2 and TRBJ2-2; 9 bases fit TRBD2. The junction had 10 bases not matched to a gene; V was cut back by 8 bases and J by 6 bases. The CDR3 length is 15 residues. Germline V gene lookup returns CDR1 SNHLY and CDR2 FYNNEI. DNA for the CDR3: TGTGCCAGCGGATCCTTTAGCGGGAGCGCCGGGGAGCTGTTTTTT. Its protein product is CASGSFSGSAGELFF. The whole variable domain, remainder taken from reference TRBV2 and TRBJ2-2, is EPEVTQTPSHQVTQMGQEVILRCVPISNHLYFYWYRQILGQKVEFLVSFYNNEISEKSEIFDDQFSVERPDGSNFTLKIRSTKLEDSAMYFCASGSFSGSAGELFFGEGSRLTVL.

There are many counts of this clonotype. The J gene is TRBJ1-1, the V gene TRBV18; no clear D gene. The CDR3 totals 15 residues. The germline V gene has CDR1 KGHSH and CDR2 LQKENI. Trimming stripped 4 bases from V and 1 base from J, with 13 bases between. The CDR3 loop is CASSLMTTGNTEAFF. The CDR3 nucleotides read TGTGCCAGCTCACTGATGACGACGGGGAACACTGAAGCTTTCTTT.

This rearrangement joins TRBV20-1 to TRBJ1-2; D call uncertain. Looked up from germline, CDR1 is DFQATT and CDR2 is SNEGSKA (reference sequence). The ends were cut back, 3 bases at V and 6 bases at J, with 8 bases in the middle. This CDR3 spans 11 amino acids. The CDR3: CSASWGNGYTF. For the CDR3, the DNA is TGCAGTGCTAGTTGGGGAAATGGCTACACCTTC.

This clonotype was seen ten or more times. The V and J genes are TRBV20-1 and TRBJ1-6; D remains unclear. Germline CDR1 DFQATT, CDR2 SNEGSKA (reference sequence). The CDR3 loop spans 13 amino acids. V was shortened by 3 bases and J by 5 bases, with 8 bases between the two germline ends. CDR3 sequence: CSARDTNNSPLHF. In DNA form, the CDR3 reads TGCAGTGCTAGGGATACTAATAATTCACCCCTCCACTTT.

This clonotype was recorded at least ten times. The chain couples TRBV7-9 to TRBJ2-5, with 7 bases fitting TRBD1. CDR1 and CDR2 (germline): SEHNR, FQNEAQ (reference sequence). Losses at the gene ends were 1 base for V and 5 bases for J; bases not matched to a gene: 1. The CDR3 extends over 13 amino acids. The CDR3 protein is CASSLVGGETQYF. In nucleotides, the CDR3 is TGTGCCAGCAGCTTAGTAGGGGGCGAGACCCAGTACTTC.

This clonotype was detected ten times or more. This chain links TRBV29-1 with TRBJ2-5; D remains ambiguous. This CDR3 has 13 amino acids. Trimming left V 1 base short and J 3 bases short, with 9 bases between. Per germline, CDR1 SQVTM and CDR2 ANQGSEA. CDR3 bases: TGCAGCGTTGAAGGGTGGCTGAAAGAGACCCAGTACTTC. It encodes CSVEGWLKETQYF.

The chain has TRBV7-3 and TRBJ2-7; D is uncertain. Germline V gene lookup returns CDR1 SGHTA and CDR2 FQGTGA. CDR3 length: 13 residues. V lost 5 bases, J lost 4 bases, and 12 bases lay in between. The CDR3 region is CASSPSPGYEQYF. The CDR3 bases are TGTGCCAGCAGCCCCTCGCCCGGGTACGAGCAGTACTTC.

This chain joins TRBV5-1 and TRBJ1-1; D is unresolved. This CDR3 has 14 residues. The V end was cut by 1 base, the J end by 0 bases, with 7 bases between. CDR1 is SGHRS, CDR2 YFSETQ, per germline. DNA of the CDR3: TGCGCCAGCAGCTTGACGCTGCTGAACACTGAAGCTTTCTTT. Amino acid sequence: CASSLTLLNTEAFF.

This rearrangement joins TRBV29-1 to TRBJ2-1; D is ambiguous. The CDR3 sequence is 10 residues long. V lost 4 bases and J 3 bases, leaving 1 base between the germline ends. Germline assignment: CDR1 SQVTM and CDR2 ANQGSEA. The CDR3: CSVGYNEQFF. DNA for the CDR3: TGCAGCGTTGGCTACAATGAGCAGTTCTTC.